What follows describes a single T cell receptor (beta chain). The antigen is undetermined. As the method of synthesis, 5'RACE template switching with UMIs yielded TCR beta cDNA. TCRdb reprocessed the 5' RACE reads; each CDR3 protein has one entry and no DNA is given. Its listing shows a few hundred thousand distinct CDR3 sequences. Per the germline V gene, CDR1 is DFQATT and CDR2 is SNEGSKA (reference sequence). The CDR3 has 12 residues. The data are from a study of T cells expressing NK-cell markers. Study as a whole: CD3+CD56+NKG2C+, CD3+CD56+NKG2C- and CD3+CD56-NKG2C+ T cells, once sorted, supplied the TCR beta repertoires.

Whole-study findings and limits: A handful of donors likewise had their CD3+CD56-NKG2C+ fraction led by these clonotypes. Roughly 6 donors had dominant NKG2C+ clonotypes that comprised about 1.0-7.5% of their CD8+ T cells.

The clonotype was recovered from a man aged 18 to 69 in good health. The J gene is TRBJ1-2, the V gene TRBV20-1; the D call from TCRdb, TRBD1, cannot be confirmed without DNA. Sequenced sample: blood T cells: a sorted CD56 or NKG2C T cell subset, CD4+ or CD8+ T cells, or bulk PBMC T cells (not recorded which). CDR3 in amino acids: CSAQEGGIGYTF.